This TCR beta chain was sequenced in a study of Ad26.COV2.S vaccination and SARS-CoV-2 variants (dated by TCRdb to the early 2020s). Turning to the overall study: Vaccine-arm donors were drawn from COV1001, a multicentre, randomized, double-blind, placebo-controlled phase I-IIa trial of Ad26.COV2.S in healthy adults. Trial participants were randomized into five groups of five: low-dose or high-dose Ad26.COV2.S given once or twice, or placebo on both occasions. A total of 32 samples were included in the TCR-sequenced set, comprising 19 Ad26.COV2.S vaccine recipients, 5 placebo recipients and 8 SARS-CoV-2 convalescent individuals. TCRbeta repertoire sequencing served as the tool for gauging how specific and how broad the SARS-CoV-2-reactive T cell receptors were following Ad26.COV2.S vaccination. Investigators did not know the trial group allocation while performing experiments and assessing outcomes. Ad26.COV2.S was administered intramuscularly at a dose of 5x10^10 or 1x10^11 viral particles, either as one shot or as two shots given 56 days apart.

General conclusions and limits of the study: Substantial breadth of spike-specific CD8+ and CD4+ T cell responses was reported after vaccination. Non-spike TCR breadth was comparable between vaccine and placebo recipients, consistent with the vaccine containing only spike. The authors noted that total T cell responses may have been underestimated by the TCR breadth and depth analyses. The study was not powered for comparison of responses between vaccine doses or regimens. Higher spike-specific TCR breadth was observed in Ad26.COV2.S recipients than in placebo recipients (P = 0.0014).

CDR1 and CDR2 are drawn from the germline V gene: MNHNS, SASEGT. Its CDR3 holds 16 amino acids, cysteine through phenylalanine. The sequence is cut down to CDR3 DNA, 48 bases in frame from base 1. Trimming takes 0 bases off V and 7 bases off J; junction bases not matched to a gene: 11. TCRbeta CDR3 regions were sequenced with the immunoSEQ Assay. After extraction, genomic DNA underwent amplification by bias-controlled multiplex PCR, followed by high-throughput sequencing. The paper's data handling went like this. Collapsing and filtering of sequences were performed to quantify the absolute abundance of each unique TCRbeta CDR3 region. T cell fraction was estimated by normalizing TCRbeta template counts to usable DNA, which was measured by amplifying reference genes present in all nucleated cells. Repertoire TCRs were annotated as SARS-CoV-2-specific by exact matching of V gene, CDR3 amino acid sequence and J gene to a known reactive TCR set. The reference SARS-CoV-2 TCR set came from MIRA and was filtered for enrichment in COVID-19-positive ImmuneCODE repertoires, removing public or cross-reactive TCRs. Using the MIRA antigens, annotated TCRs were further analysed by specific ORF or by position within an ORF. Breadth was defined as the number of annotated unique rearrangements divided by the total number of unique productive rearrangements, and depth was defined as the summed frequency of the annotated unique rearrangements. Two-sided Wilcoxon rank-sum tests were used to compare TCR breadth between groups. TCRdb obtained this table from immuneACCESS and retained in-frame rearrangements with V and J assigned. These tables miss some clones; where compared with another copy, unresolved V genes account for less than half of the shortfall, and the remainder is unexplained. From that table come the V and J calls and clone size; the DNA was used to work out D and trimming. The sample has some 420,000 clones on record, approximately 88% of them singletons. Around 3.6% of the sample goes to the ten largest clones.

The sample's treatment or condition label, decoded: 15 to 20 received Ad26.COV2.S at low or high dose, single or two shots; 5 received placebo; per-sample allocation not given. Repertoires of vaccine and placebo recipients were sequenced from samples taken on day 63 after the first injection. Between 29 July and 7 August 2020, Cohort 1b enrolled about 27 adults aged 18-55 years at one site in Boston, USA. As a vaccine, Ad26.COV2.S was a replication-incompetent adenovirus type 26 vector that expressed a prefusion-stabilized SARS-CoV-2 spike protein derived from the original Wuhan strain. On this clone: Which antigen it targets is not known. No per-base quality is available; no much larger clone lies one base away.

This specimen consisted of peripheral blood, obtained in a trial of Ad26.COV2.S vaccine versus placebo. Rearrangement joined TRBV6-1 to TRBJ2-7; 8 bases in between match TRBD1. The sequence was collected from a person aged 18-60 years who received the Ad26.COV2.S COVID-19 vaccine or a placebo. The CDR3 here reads CASSEALARGLREQYF. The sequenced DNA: TGTGCCAGCAGTGAAGCATTAGCCAGGGGGCTGAGGGAGCAGTACTTC.